A selection of T cell receptor beta chains follows, all from one sample in a study of blood T cell repertoires in COVID-19. The data were produced by immunoSEQ multiplex PCR, yet TCRdb's version contains in-frame clones alone and is incomplete. This sample has about 190,000 clones, with 90% found just once. Sequenced material: peripheral blood. Receptors were obtained from a man aged 45 to 65 with acute or convalescent COVID-19. The CDR3 runs from the conserved cysteine through the conserved F or W. The order of the fields is V gene, J gene, D gene, clone size, CDR3 protein, CDR3 DNA. A D gene is named only where the DNA matches it firmly. Size tells how often a clone was seen (once, few, many) or the class of an expanded clone, and some rows leave it out.

v_call: TRBV2
j_call: TRBJ1-5
d_call: .
clone_size: .
cdr3_aa: CASSDHVVSNQPQHF
cdr3_nt: TGTGCCAGCAGTGATCACGTAGTAAGCAATCAGCCCCAGCATTTT

v_call: TRBV9
j_call: TRBJ2-1
d_call: .
clone_size: .
cdr3_aa: CASSVELLADSYNEQFF
cdr3_nt: TGTGCCAGCAGCGTAGAATTGCTAGCTGACTCCTACAATGAGCAGTTCTTC

v_call: TRBV30
j_call: TRBJ2-7
d_call: .
clone_size: .
cdr3_aa: CAWRQGSRREQYF
cdr3_nt: TGTGCCTGGAGGCAGGGGTCTCGCAGGGAGCAGTACTTC

v_call: TRBV4-1
j_call: TRBJ2-1
d_call: TRBD2
clone_size: .
cdr3_aa: CASSQYSGTSGLNEQFF
cdr3_nt: TGCGCCAGCAGCCAATATTCCGGGACTAGCGGACTTAATGAGCAGTTCTTC

v_call: TRBV29-1
j_call: TRBJ2-3
d_call: .
clone_size: .
cdr3_aa: CSVAGGRTDTQYF
cdr3_nt: TGCAGCGTTGCCGGAGGTAGAACAGATACGCAGTATTTT

v_call: TRBV7-3
j_call: TRBJ2-1
d_call: .
clone_size: once
cdr3_aa: CASSPDYNEQFF
cdr3_nt: TGTGCCAGCAGCCCAGACTACAATGAGCAGTTCTTC

v_call: TRBV3-1/TRBV3-2
j_call: TRBJ2-3
d_call: .
clone_size: .
cdr3_aa: CASSPHSSTDTQYF
cdr3_nt: TGTGCCAGCAGCCCCCATAGTAGCACAGATACGCAGTATTTT

v_call: TRBV7-3
j_call: TRBJ2-1
d_call: TRBD2
clone_size: .
cdr3_aa: CASSLTSGGRTSSYNEQFF
cdr3_nt: TGTGCCAGCAGCCTAACTAGCGGGGGGCGTACTAGCTCCTACAATGAGCAGTTCTTC

v_call: TRBV19
j_call: TRBJ2-1
d_call: .
clone_size: .
cdr3_aa: CASKYRDEQFF
cdr3_nt: TGTGCCAGTAAATACAGGGATGAGCAGTTCTTC

v_call: TRBV9
j_call: TRBJ2-5
d_call: .
clone_size: .
cdr3_aa: CASSATGYQETQYF
cdr3_nt: TGTGCCAGCAGCGCTACAGGGTACCAAGAGACCCAGTACTTC

v_call: TRBV29-1
j_call: TRBJ1-2
d_call: .
clone_size: .
cdr3_aa: CSVADRYGYTF
cdr3_nt: TGCAGCGTTGCAGATCGCTATGGCTACACCTTC

v_call: TRBV28
j_call: TRBJ1-2
d_call: .
clone_size: .
cdr3_aa: CASSFSYSRYGYTF
cdr3_nt: TGTGCCAGCAGTTTTAGTTACAGCCGCTATGGCTACACCTTC

v_call: TRBV10-1
j_call: TRBJ2-1
d_call: TRBD2
clone_size: .
cdr3_aa: CASSDIGAGGYEQFF
cdr3_nt: TGCGCCAGCAGTGATATAGGAGCGGGAGGGTATGAGCAGTTCTTC

v_call: TRBV7-2
j_call: TRBJ1-4
d_call: .
clone_size: .
cdr3_aa: CASTQGPNEKLFF
cdr3_nt: TGTGCCAGCACCCAGGGTCCGAATGAAAAACTGTTTTTT

v_call: TRBV10-3
j_call: TRBJ1-1
d_call: TRBD1
clone_size: .
cdr3_aa: CAISDGQGASEAFF
cdr3_nt: TGTGCCATCAGTGACGGACAGGGTGCTTCTGAAGCTTTCTTT

v_call: TRBV27
j_call: TRBJ1-6
d_call: .
clone_size: .
cdr3_aa: CASSWSGAKSPLHF
cdr3_nt: TGTGCCAGCAGTTGGTCAGGGGCAAAATCACCCCTCCACTTT

v_call: TRBV11-2
j_call: TRBJ1-4
d_call: .
clone_size: .
cdr3_aa: CASSLGTGSNEKLFF
cdr3_nt: TGTGCCAGCAGCTTAGGCACAGGGAGTAATGAAAAACTGTTTTTT

v_call: TRBV3-1/TRBV3-2
j_call: TRBJ1-2
d_call: .
clone_size: .
cdr3_aa: CASSPRGGRTYGYTF
cdr3_nt: TGTGCCAGCAGCCCTCGGGGGGGCAGGACATATGGCTACACCTTC

v_call: TRBV6-5
j_call: TRBJ2-1
d_call: TRBD2
clone_size: .
cdr3_aa: CASSLGTSSGEQFF
cdr3_nt: TGTGCCAGCAGTCTCGGGACTAGCTCCGGTGAGCAGTTCTTC

v_call: TRBV2
j_call: TRBJ1-1
d_call: TRBD1
clone_size: .
cdr3_aa: CSSRGLAAFF
cdr3_nt: TGTTCTTCAAGGGGGCTGGCAGCTTTCTTT

v_call: TRBV5-4
j_call: TRBJ2-5
d_call: .
clone_size: .
cdr3_aa: CASSRSGLYQETQYF
cdr3_nt: TGTGCCAGCAGTCGTAGCGGCTTGTACCAAGAGACCCAGTACTTC

v_call: TRBV5-4
j_call: TRBJ2-5
d_call: TRBD2
clone_size: .
cdr3_aa: CASRPGLAGGPTQETQYF
cdr3_nt: TGTGCCAGCAGACCTGGACTAGCGGGGGGGCCGACCCAAGAGACCCAGTACTTC

v_call: TRBV4-1
j_call: TRBJ1-1
d_call: .
clone_size: .
cdr3_aa: CASSQEGNRDRTEAFF
cdr3_nt: TGCGCCAGCAGCCAAGAAGGGAACAGGGATCGCACTGAAGCTTTCTTT

v_call: TRBV11-2
j_call: TRBJ2-1
d_call: .
clone_size: few
cdr3_aa: CASSLAANRYNEQFF
cdr3_nt: TGTGCCAGCAGCTTAGCTGCGAATAGATACAATGAGCAGTTCTTC

v_call: TRBV7-2
j_call: TRBJ2-1
d_call: TRBD2
clone_size: .
cdr3_aa: CASSASGVLTAYNNEQFF
cdr3_nt: TGTGCCAGCAGCGCCAGCGGGGTTCTGACAGCGTATAACAATGAGCAGTTCTTC

v_call: TRBV27
j_call: TRBJ2-1
d_call: .
clone_size: once
cdr3_aa: CASTPLFSLNEQFF
cdr3_nt: TGTGCCAGCACGCCCCTATTTTCCTTGAATGAGCAGTTCTTC

v_call: TRBV4-2
j_call: TRBJ1-2
d_call: TRBD1
clone_size: once
cdr3_aa: CASSSTGTGFIYGYTF
cdr3_nt: TGTGCCAGCAGCTCCACCGGGACAGGGTTTATCTATGGCTACACCTTC

v_call: TRBV7-2
j_call: TRBJ2-1
d_call: TRBD1
clone_size: .
cdr3_aa: CASSLRQGPDEQFF
cdr3_nt: TGTGCCAGCAGCTTAAGACAGGGTCCCGATGAGCAGTTCTTC

v_call: TRBV6-6
j_call: TRBJ2-1
d_call: .
clone_size: .
cdr3_aa: CASSYEGWDEQFF
cdr3_nt: TGTGCCAGCAGTTACGAGGGTTGGGATGAGCAGTTCTTC

v_call: TRBV7-2
j_call: TRBJ1-1
d_call: .
clone_size: .
cdr3_aa: CASSLYIHTEAFF
cdr3_nt: TGTGCCAGCAGCTTATACATCCACACTGAAGCTTTCTTT

v_call: TRBV30
j_call: TRBJ2-2
d_call: .
clone_size: .
cdr3_aa: CAWTGLGGELFF
cdr3_nt: TGTGCCTGGACCGGGTTAGGCGGGGAGCTGTTTTTT

v_call: TRBV27
j_call: TRBJ1-1
d_call: .
clone_size: .
cdr3_aa: CASSLEMNTEAFF
cdr3_nt: TGTGCCAGCAGTCTGGAGATGAACACTGAAGCTTTCTTT

v_call: TRBV6-5
j_call: TRBJ1-4
d_call: TRBD1
clone_size: .
cdr3_aa: CASSRRGPFEKLFF
cdr3_nt: TGTGCCAGCAGCCGCAGGGGGCCTTTTGAAAAACTGTTTTTT

v_call: TRBV28
j_call: TRBJ1-3
d_call: TRBD1
clone_size: .
cdr3_aa: CASLTGGAGNTIYF
cdr3_nt: TGTGCCAGCCTGACAGGGGGAGCTGGAAACACCATATATTTT

v_call: TRBV11-2
j_call: TRBJ2-7
d_call: .
clone_size: .
cdr3_aa: CASSSQEGYEQYF
cdr3_nt: TGTGCCAGCAGCTCACAGGAAGGTTACGAGCAGTACTTC

v_call: TRBV10-3
j_call: TRBJ2-1
d_call: .
clone_size: .
cdr3_aa: CAIKGDLYNEQFF
cdr3_nt: TGTGCCATCAAGGGGGACCTATACAATGAGCAGTTCTTC

v_call: TRBV28
j_call: TRBJ1-2
d_call: TRBD1
clone_size: .
cdr3_aa: CASSSTGGYGYTF
cdr3_nt: TGTGCCAGCAGTTCAACAGGGGGCTATGGCTACACCTTC

v_call: TRBV28
j_call: TRBJ2-3
d_call: .
clone_size: .
cdr3_aa: CASSLWLRDTQYF
cdr3_nt: TGTGCCAGCAGTTTATGGCTGAGAGATACGCAGTATTTT

v_call: TRBV27
j_call: TRBJ1-5
d_call: TRBD1
clone_size: .
cdr3_aa: CASRLGQNSNQPQHF
cdr3_nt: TGTGCCAGCAGGTTGGGACAGAATAGCAATCAGCCCCAGCATTTT

v_call: TRBV7-8
j_call: TRBJ1-6
d_call: TRBD1
clone_size: .
cdr3_aa: CASSPDRVNSPLHF
cdr3_nt: TGTGCCAGCAGCCCCGACAGGGTTAATTCACCCCTCCACTTT

v_call: TRBV28
j_call: TRBJ1-6
d_call: .
clone_size: .
cdr3_aa: CASSLIRSYSPLHF
cdr3_nt: TGTGCCAGCAGTTTGATACGGAGCTATTCACCCCTCCACTTT